This T cell receptor (beta chain) was documented in a study of cytomegalovirus exposure and HLA in healthy donors. Study at large: Previous work identified 100 million or so unique TCR beta sequences from some 170 million T cells. Study-wide results and caveats: Several of the most significant clusters appeared, in a later analysis, to be linked to common viral pathogens. The study recorded 150 to 200 TCR beta chains that were cytomegalovirus-associated.

Comment on this clone: Its antigen is unidentified.

The PCR used 60 Vbeta and 13 Jbeta primers. TCRdb's table, derived via immunoSEQ multiplex PCR, lists solely in-frame clones and lacks some. The sample includes 75,000 to 100,000 clones, around two thirds seen only once; the top ten take approximately 2%. The J segment lost 7 bases and the V segment lost 5 bases, leaving 8 bases of the junction unmatched. This CDR3 spans 15 amino acids. In germline, CDR1 is MNHEY, CDR2 SMNVEV (reference sequence). The chain couples TRBV27 to TRBJ1-6; TRBD1 aligns across 7 bases. Material: PBMCs. This receptor was identified in a male donor in good health and CMV-seronegative. The CDR3 reads CASSRPTGLNSPLHF. In nucleotides, the CDR3 is TGTGCCAGCAGTCGCCCGACAGGGTTGAATTCACCCCTCCACTTT.